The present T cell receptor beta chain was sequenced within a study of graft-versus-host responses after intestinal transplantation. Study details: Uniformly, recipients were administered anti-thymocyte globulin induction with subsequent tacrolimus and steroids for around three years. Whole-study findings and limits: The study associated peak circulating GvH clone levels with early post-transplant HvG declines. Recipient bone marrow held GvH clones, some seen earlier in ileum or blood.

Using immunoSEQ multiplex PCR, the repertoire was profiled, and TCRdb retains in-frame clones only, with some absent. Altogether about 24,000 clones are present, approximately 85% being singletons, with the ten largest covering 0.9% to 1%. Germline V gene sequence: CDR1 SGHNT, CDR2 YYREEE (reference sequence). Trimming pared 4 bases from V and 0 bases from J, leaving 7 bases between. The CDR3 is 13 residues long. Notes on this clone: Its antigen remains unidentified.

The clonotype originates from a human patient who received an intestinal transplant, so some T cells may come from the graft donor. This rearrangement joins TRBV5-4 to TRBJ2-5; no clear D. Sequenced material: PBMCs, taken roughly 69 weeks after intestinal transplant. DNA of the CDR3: TGTGCCAGCAGCCTCGCGTACCAAGAGACCCAGTACTTC. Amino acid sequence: CASSLAYQETQYF.